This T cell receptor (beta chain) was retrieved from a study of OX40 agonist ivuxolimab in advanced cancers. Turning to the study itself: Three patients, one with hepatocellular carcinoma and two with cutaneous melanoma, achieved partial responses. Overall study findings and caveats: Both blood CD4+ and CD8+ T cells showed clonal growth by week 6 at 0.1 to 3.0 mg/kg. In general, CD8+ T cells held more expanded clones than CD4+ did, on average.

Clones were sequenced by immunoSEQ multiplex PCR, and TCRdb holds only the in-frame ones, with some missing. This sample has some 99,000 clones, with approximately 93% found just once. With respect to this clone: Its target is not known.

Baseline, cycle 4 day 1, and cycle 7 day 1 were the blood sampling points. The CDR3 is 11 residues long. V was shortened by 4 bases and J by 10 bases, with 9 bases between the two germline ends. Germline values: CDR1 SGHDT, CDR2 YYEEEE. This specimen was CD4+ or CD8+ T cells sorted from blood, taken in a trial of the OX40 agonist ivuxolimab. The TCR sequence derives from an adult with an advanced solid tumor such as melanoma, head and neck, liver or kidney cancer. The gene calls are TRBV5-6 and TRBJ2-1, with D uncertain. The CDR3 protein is CASSGPPEQFF. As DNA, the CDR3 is TGTGCCAGCAGCGGGCCACCCGAGCAGTTCTTC.